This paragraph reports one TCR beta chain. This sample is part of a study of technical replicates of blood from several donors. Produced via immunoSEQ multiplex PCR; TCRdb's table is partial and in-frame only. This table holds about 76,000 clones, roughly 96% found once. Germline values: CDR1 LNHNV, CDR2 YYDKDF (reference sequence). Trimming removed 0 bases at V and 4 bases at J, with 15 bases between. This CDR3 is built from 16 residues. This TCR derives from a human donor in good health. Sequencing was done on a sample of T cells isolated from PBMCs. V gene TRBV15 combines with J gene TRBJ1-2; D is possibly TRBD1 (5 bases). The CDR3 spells CATSRDRLDTGYGYTF. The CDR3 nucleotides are TGTGCCACCAGCAGAGATCGGCTGGATACAGGCTATGGCTACACCTTC. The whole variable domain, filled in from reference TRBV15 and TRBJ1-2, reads DAMVIQNPRYQVTQFGKPVTLSCSQTLNHNVMYWYQQKSSQAPKLLFHYYDKDFNNEADTPDNFQSRRPNTSFCFLDIRSPGLGDTAMYLCATSRDRLDTGYGYTFGSGTRLTVV.